This passage covers 17 T cell receptor beta chains from one sample sequenced in a study of blood T cell repertoires in COVID-19. TCRdb keeps only in-frame clones here, not all; method: immunoSEQ multiplex PCR. Found here are roughly 97,000 clones, 91% of them singletons; the top ten hold 5% to 6.5%. Input material: peripheral blood. These receptors all stem from a human donor in a cohort sampled during active COVID-19.

This clone was seen only once. The chain has TRBV23-1 and TRBJ2-7; 7 bases agree with TRBD1. TRBV23-1 is known as an ORF, though its function is uncertain. The CDR3 consists of 17 residues. V lost 4 bases and J lost 5; bases outside the gene matches: 17. CDR3 bases: TGCGCCAGCAGTCCGCACCCGACAGGGCTGGAAATAGACGAGCAGTACTTC. Encoded protein: CASSPHPTGLEIDEQYF.

V is TRBV6-5 and J is TRBJ2-7, with 7 bases fitting TRBD1. The CDR3 is 14 residues long. Germline V lookup: CDR1 MNHEY, CDR2 SVGAGI. Trimming removed 4 bases from V and 3 bases from J; junction bases left unmatched: 6. As DNA, the CDR3 is TGTGCCAGCAGTTCATCCGGACAGGTCTACGAGCAGTACTTC. Its protein is CASSSSGQVYEQYF.

The gene calls are TRBV13 and TRBJ1-6; D gene unclear. Germline CDR1 is PRHDT and CDR2 is FYEKMQ (reference sequence). Trimming removed 0 bases at V and 1 base at J, with 4 bases between. The length of the CDR3 is 15 residues. CDR3 in amino acids: CASSLGQSYNSPLHF. CDR3 sequence (DNA): TGTGCCAGCAGCTTAGGCCAGTCCTATAATTCACCCCTCCACTTT.

The J gene is TRBJ2-1, the V gene TRBV11-2, with D perhaps TRBD1 (6 bases). Trimming took 6 bases from V and 0 from J, leaving 12 bases between them. CDR1 SGHAT and CDR2 FQNNGV come from the germline V gene. This CDR3 is built from 15 residues. DNA for the CDR3: TGTGCCAGCAGTAAGGACAGCAGCTCCTACAATGAGCAGTTCTTC. It translates to CASSKDSSSYNEQFF. Together with reference TRBV11-2 and TRBJ2-1, the CDR3 gives the full variable domain: EAGVAQSPRYKIIEKRQSVAFWCNPISGHATLYWYQQILGQGPKLLIQFQNNGVVDDSQLPKDRFSAERLKGVDSTLKIQPAKLEDSAVYLCASSKDSSSYNEQFFGPGTRLTVL.

V usage is TRBV12-3 or TRBV12-4 and J usage is TRBJ1-1; D call uncertain. The CDR3 runs 13 residues. Trimming pared 2 bases from V and 4 bases from J, leaving 8 bases between. The DNA of the CDR3 is TGTGCCAGCAGTTTACTTGGAGGCACTGAAGCTTTCTTT. It codes for CASSLLGGTEAFF.

In this sample, this clone turned up once. The chain is built from TRBV7-6 and TRBJ1-1; tentative D call: TRBD1 (6 bases). This CDR3 contains 14 residues. V was cut by 5 bases and J by 1 base, with 11 bases left in between. Per the germline V gene, CDR1 is SGHVS and CDR2 is FNYEAQ. CDR3 sequence: CASSPRQANTEAFF. DNA for the CDR3: TGTGCCAGCAGCCCCCGACAGGCGAACACTGAAGCTTTCTTT.

The V and J genes are TRBV4-3 and TRBJ1-1, with D perhaps TRBD1 (5 bases). Germline loops: CDR1 LGHNA, CDR2 YSLEER. Trimming left V 0 bases short and J 1 base short, with 15 bases between. The CDR3 has 17 residues. The CDR3 DNA reads as TGCGCCAGCAGCCAAGATACAATCCGACAGAAGAACACTGAAGCTTTCTTT. Amino acids: CASSQDTIRQKNTEAFF.

DNA for the CDR3: TGTGCCAGCAGCCTCACAGGGGGCGGTTATGGCTACACCTTC. Amino acids: CASSLTGGGYGYTF. The chain recombines TRBV7-2 with TRBJ1-2, with 9 bases lining up with TRBD1. The CDR3 is made up of 14 amino acids. Germline V CDR1 and CDR2: SGHTA, FQGNSA. The V segment lost 5 bases and the J segment 5 bases; nucleotides outside the gene matches: 6.

This clone was recorded only once. This chain links TRBV21-1 with TRBJ1-1. TRBV21-1 is a pseudogene segment. The CDR3 covers 18 residues. CDR3 sequence (DNA): TGTGCCAGCAGCAAAACGTGGGTTCTTGGGGAGATGAACACTGAAGCTTTCTTT. Translating it yields CASSKTWVLGEMNTEAFF.

This chain links TRBV5-1 with TRBJ1-2, with 9 bases fitting TRBD1. The CDR3 consists of 16 residues. J was trimmed by 3 bases and V by 0 bases; bases with no gene match: 6. From germline, CDR1 is SGHRS and CDR2 YFSETQ. CDR3 sequence reads: CASSLEGTGFDYGYTF. For the CDR3, the DNA is TGCGCCAGCAGCTTGGAGGGGACAGGGTTTGACTATGGCTACACCTTC.

This clone was seen once. This chain uses TRBV4-1 with TRBJ2-7; possibly TRBD2 for D (5 bases). The germline V gene encodes CDR1 MGHRA and CDR2 YSYEKL. V lost 4 bases and J lost 2, with 9 bases in between. The CDR3 has 13 residues. The CDR3 nucleotides read TGCGCCAGCAGCCGGACTTCGACCTACGAGCAGTACTTC. Its translation is CASSRTSTYEQYF.

The rearrangement joins TRBV12-2 to TRBJ2-3; the D call of TRBD1 is as the table states it, not checked on the DNA. TRBV12-2 has pseudogene status. CDR3 length equals 16 residues. The CDR3 loop is CASRFRQGGGVRTQYF. CDR3 in DNA: TGTGCAAGTCGCTTCAGACAGGGGGGGGGCGTTCGTACGCAGTATTTT.

This clone was seen more than once but under ten times. The genes are TRBV3-1 (or the pseudogene TRBV3-2) and TRBJ1-6; D might be TRBD1 (6 bases). The germline gives CDR1 LGHDT, CDR2 YNNKEL (reference sequence). CDR3 length equals 16 residues. With 1 base removed from V and 3 bases from J, the gap between germline ends came to 10 bases. CDR3 DNA sequence: TGTGCCAGCAGCCAAGCGGGACACCTCTATAATTCACCCCTCCACTTT. Translation: CASSQAGHLYNSPLHF.

CDR3 coding DNA: TGTGCCAGTAGTATAGGGTCAGGTTACCGTCAGCCCCAGCATTTT. This gives the protein CASSIGSGYRQPQHF. The J gene is TRBJ1-5, the V gene TRBV19; D call uncertain. V was pared by 1 base and J by 6 bases, with 13 bases between. The CDR3 spans 15 residues. From germline, CDR1 is LNHDA and CDR2 SQIVND (reference sequence).

The V and J genes are TRBV5-5 and TRBJ2-2; 7 bases map to TRBD1. The germline CDR1 and CDR2 sequences are SGHKS and YYEKEE (reference sequence). The CDR3 loop spans 18 amino acids. The V and J ends lost 0 bases and 6 bases, in that order; junction bases with no gene match: 14. In DNA, the CDR3 is TGTGCCAGCAGCTTGGTTCTCAACAGGGGAGAAGGGCCCGGGGAGCTGTTTTTT. It is translated as CASSLVLNRGEGPGELFF.

The gene calls are TRBV18 and TRBJ1-4; D may be TRBD1 (6 bases). Germline V gene data show CDR1 as KGHSH and CDR2 as LQKENI. This CDR3 is built from 17 residues. V was trimmed by 2 bases and J by 6 bases, leaving 19 bases between them. The DNA for the CDR3 is TGTGCCAGCTCACCAAGACAGGCCCCAGGGAGAGATGAAAAACTGTTTTTT. It translates to CASSPRQAPGRDEKLFF. Complete variable domain (other parts from reference TRBV18 and TRBJ1-4): NAGVMQNPRHLVRRRGQEARLRCSPMKGHSHVYWYRQLPEEGLKFMVYLQKENIIDESGMPKERFSAEFPKEGPSILRIQQVVRGDSAAYFCASSPRQAPGRDEKLFFGSGTQLSVL.

This chain uses TRBV6-6 with TRBJ2-4; maybe TRBD1 (7 bases). V shed 6 bases and J shed 8 bases, with 20 bases lying between them. Per the germline V gene, CDR1 is MNHNY and CDR2 is SVGAGI (reference sequence). This CDR3 is 15 amino acids long. The CDR3 region is CASSQTRGVADIQYF. CDR3 bases: TGTGCCAGCAGCCAAACCAGGGGGGTTGCAGACATTCAGTACTTC.